The 27 T cell receptor beta chains below all came from one sample that was sequenced in a study of monozygotic twins with inflammatory bowel disease. TCRdb derives one entry per CDR3 protein from the 5' RACE reads, leaving out DNA. In total, the table holds around 450,000 distinct CDR3 sequences. The sequenced sample consisted of blood. These TCRs come from a human donor with ulcerative colitis or Crohn's disease, or a healthy co-twin of an affected twin (not recorded which).

V is TRBV7-2 and J is TRBJ2-1; with no DNA, the TCRdb D assignment of TRBD1 cannot be verified. The germline V gene encodes CDR1 SGHTA and CDR2 FQGNSA. This CDR3 has 17 residues. The CDR3 reads CASSLLGGESSYNEQFF.

This chain links TRBV11-2 with TRBJ1-1. There are 15 residues in the CDR3. Germline V gene data show CDR1 as SGHAT and CDR2 as FQNNGV. This chain's CDR3 is CASSINPSLATEAFF.

This chain uses TRBV7-2 with TRBJ1-3; TCRdb outputs TRBD1, but without DNA this stays unchecked. Germline CDR1 reads SGHTA; CDR2 reads FQGNSA. The CDR3 contains 14 residues. Here the CDR3 reads CASSLTGGGNTIYF.

The V and J genes are TRBV14 and TRBJ2-1. CDR3 length equals 16 residues. The germline CDR1 and CDR2 sequences are SGHDN and FVKESK. This CDR3 is CASSETKGRSYNEQFF.

The rearrangement uses TRBV7-9 and TRBJ1-5. CDR1 is SEHNR and CDR2 is FQNEAQ in the germline V gene (reference sequence). The CDR3 is 16 amino acids. CDR3 residues: CASSLGPPYSNQPQHF.

The chain recombines TRBV24-1 with TRBJ2-5; TCRdb selects TRBD2, and the lack of DNA leaves this call unchecked. The CDR3 loop spans 18 amino acids. CDR1 is KGHDR and CDR2 is SFDVKD in the germline V gene. Here the CDR3 reads CATSDSKASGSFQETQYF.

CDR3 in amino acids: CASSQSGFPYNEQFF. This chain links TRBV9 with TRBJ2-1; the D gene TCRdb calls, TRBD1, cannot be checked with no DNA. Germline V gives CDR1 SGDLS, CDR2 YYNGEE. The CDR3 covers 15 residues.

V is TRBV5-1 and J is TRBJ2-3. This CDR3 contains 14 residues. The germline V gene has CDR1 SGHRS and CDR2 YFSETQ. The CDR3 loop is CASSLGERTDTQYF.

The genes are TRBV10-3 and TRBJ1-1; the TCRdb call, TRBD1, lacks DNA for checking. This CDR3 spans 15 amino acids. CDR1 is ENHRY and CDR2 is SYGVKD in the germline V gene. This chain's CDR3 is CAISESGGAWTEAFF.

The CDR3: CASSSGLNTEAFF. The chain joins TRBV12-3 or TRBV12-4 to TRBJ1-1. This CDR3 comprises 13 residues.

CDR3 amino acids: CASSLSSGSRDEQFF. The rearrangement uses TRBV7-2 and TRBJ2-1; TCRdb designates TRBD2, a call that cannot be tested without DNA. Germline lookup yields CDR1 SGHTA and CDR2 FQGNSA. This CDR3 spans 15 amino acids.

This sequence joins TRBV20-1 and TRBJ2-3; TCRdb reports TRBD2, a call that lacks DNA to check it against. The length of the CDR3 is 14 residues. Germline V gives CDR1 DFQATT, CDR2 SNEGSKA (reference sequence). The CDR3 sequence: CSASGGGGTDTQYF.

V and J are TRBV30 and TRBJ2-1; TCRdb's assignment of TRBD2 cannot be checked, as there is no DNA. Per germline, CDR1 GTSNPN and CDR2 SVGIG (reference sequence). This CDR3 spans 15 amino acids. This chain's CDR3 is CAWSVSSGTYNEQFF.

This rearrangement joins TRBV29-1 to TRBJ2-1. The germline CDR1 and CDR2 sequences are SQVTM and ANQGSEA. The CDR3 has 13 residues. CDR3: CSVDRTSYNEQFF.

V gene TRBV10-3 combines with J gene TRBJ2-1. Germline CDR1 reads ENHRY; CDR2 reads SYGVKD. The CDR3 contains 12 residues. CDR3 in amino acids: CAISESKSEKFF.

The chain employs TRBV19 and TRBJ1-5; TCRdb lists TRBD1, though no DNA is available to test this call. The CDR3 is made up of 14 amino acids. Per germline, CDR1 LNHDA and CDR2 SQIVND (reference sequence). This chain's CDR3 is CASSILGASQPQHF.

The chain uses TRBV9 and TRBJ2-5. The CDR3 covers 15 residues. Germline V gives CDR1 SGDLS, CDR2 YYNGEE. The CDR3 loop reads CASSVGVANQETQYF.

The rearrangement joins TRBV20-1 to TRBJ1-3. The CDR3 has 11 amino acids. Looked up from germline, CDR1 is DFQATT and CDR2 is SNEGSKA (reference sequence). The CDR3 region is CSARFGDTIYF.

This chain uses TRBV6-5 with TRBJ2-6; TCRdb proposes TRBD2, but this gene call is untestable without DNA. There are 13 residues in the CDR3. CDR1 is MNHEY, CDR2 SVGAGI, per germline. Here the CDR3 reads CASRGFAANVLTF.

V is TRBV2 and J is TRBJ2-7. The germline V gene encodes CDR1 SNHLY and CDR2 FYNNEI. CDR3 length equals 15 residues. The CDR3 here is CASSEQNPTVYEQYF.

The gene calls are TRBV10-3 and TRBJ2-1; TCRdb's D call of TRBD1 is untestable without DNA. Germline loops: CDR1 ENHRY, CDR2 SYGVKD. The CDR3 spans 14 residues. This CDR3 reads CAISARAEGDEQFF.

The V gene is TRBV20-1, the J gene TRBJ2-1; the TCRdb D gene call, TRBD1, has no DNA to confirm it. The CDR3 sequence is 14 residues long. From germline, CDR1 is DFQATT and CDR2 SNEGSKA (reference sequence). CDR3 loop: CSAYDSPPPYEQFF.

The genes are TRBV3-1 and TRBJ2-1; TCRdb selects TRBD2, and the lack of DNA leaves this call unchecked. Looked up from germline, CDR1 is LGHDT and CDR2 is YNNKEL (reference sequence). The length of the CDR3 is 18 residues. The CDR3 loop is CASSEGARGPISYNEQFF.

The chain links TRBV5-1 to TRBJ2-6; TCRdb outputs TRBD2, but without DNA this stays unchecked. Germline CDR1 reads SGHRS; CDR2 reads YFSETQ. The CDR3 contains 15 residues. The CDR3 protein is CASSLGPTGANVLTF.

The chain has TRBV18 and TRBJ2-1; TCRdb's D call of TRBD2 is untestable without DNA. CDR3 length equals 17 residues. Per the germline V gene, CDR1 is KGHSH and CDR2 is LQKENI. CDR3: CASSLLTSGGPPSEQFF. The full variable domain, rest sourced from reference TRBV18 and TRBJ2-1, is NAGVMQNPRHLVRRRGQEARLRCSPMKGHSHVYWYRQLPEEGLKFMVYLQKENIIDESGMPKERFSAEFPKEGPSILRIQQVVRGDSAAYFCASSLLTSGGPPSEQFFGPGTRLTVL.

The chain's CDR3 is CASSVAGTGIYEQYF. J is TRBJ2-7 and V is TRBV9; TCRdb returns TRBD1, unconfirmable since there is no DNA. Per germline, CDR1 SGDLS and CDR2 YYNGEE. CDR3 length equals 15 residues.

The chain joins TRBV12-3 or TRBV12-4 to TRBJ2-7. The CDR3 is 11 amino acids. CDR3 amino acids: CASTSTYEQYF.